This T cell receptor (beta chain) was recovered during a study of T cell changes during pregnancy in multiple sclerosis (dated by TCRdb to about 2019). At the level of the whole study: The study looked at changes in the T cell repertoire across pregnancy in women with multiple sclerosis.

The library was made by the immunoSEQ multiplex PCR assay. Held by TCRdb, this immuneACCESS table contains in-frame sequences only and omits some clones. Under half of the omission traces to an unresolved V gene where checked; the cause of the rest is unknown. The sample data list 43,000 or so clones, and approximately 90% of these were observed just once. Clones ranked in the top ten supply less than 1.5% of the sample. As regards this clone: Its antigen is still unknown. Base-call qualities are not available, and no considerably larger clone is one nucleotide away.

The CDR3 holds 18 amino acids from the cysteine to the phenylalanine. Only the CDR3 part of the read is kept: 54 bases, read in frame from the first base. The germline V gene gives CDR1 as MNHNS and CDR2 as SASEGT. V trim: 4 bases; J trim: 2 bases; unmatched bases: 11. Sequenced: PBMCs (not recorded whether the cells were cultured). The receptor's source is a female donor with multiple sclerosis, enrolled in a pregnancy study. The sequence is built from TRBV6-1 and TRBJ2-3, and TRBD2 aligns with 11 junction nucleotides. The CDR3 protein: CASSVLAGVSTHTDTQYF. The nucleotides read TGTGCCAGCAGTGTACTAGCGGGAGTTTCTACCCACACAGATACGCAGTATTTT.